This is a list of T cell receptor beta chains from one sample in a study of CD8 T cell repertoires and HIV-1 epitope variants. Repertoires were generated with immunoSEQ multiplex PCR, while TCRdb's copy carries only in-frame clones and drops some. The sample yields more than 4,000 clones, about two thirds seen once. What these receptors recognize is not known. Input material: cultured CD8+ T cells derived from PBMCs. The receptors were sampled from a male donor with HIV. Both conserved end residues are trimmed from each CDR3. A D gene is named only where the DNA matches it firmly.

v_gene | d_gene | CDR3aa
TRBV28 | . | ASSSESWTLFDGYT
TRBV7-9 | TRBD2 | ASSQAGNYEQY
TRBV11-3 | . | ASSFRSYNEQF
TRBV9 | . | ASSVGSGSAGELF
TRBV19 | . | ASSIGTDGTDTQY
TRBV5-6 | . | ASSFTQRPEQY
TRBV2 | TRBD1 | ASIPRGQGPSYEQY
TRBV6-5 | TRBD2 | ASSYSASGSGNEQF
TRBV28 | TRBD2 | ASSLVGGNNEQF
TRBV5-1 | . | ASSLARVGGPGANVLT
TRBV7-3 | . | ASSSSGPGLRETQY
TRBV10-1 | . | ASSDRRDPRYEQY
TRBV6-5 | . | ASSYSSYQETQY
TRBV13 | . | ASSSAGIDQETQY
TRBV4-1 | . | ASSRILDYEQY
TRBV5-6 | TRBD2 | ASSLGTSGAYEQY